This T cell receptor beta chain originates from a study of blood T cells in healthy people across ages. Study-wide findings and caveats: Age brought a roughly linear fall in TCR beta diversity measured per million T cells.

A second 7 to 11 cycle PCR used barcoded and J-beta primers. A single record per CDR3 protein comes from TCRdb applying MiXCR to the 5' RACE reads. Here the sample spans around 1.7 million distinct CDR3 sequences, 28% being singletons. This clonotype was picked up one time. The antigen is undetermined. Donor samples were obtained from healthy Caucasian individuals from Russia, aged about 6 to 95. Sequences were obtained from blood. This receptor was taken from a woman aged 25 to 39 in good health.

The CDR3 region is CASSFQGETDTQYF. CDR3 DNA sequence: TGTGCCAGCAGTTTCCAGGGGGAGACAGATACGCAGTATTTT. The chain combines TRBV12-3 or TRBV12-4 with TRBJ2-3; 7 bases map to TRBD1. The V and J ends lost 3 bases and 3 bases, in that order; junction bases with no gene match: 3. This CDR3 region has 14 residues.